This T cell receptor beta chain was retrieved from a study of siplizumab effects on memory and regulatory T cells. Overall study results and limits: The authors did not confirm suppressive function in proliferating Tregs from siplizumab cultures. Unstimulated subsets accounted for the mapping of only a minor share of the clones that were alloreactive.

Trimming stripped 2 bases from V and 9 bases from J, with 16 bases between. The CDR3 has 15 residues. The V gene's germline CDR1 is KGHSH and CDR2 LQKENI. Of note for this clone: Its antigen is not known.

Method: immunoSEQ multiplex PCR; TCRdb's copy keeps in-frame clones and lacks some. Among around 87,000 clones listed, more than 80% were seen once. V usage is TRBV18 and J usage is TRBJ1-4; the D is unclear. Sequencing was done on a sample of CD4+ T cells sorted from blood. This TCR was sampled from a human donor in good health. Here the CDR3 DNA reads TGTGCCAGCTCACCAAATGGCGGGGAGAATAAAAAACTGTTTTTT. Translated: CASSPNGGENKKLFF.